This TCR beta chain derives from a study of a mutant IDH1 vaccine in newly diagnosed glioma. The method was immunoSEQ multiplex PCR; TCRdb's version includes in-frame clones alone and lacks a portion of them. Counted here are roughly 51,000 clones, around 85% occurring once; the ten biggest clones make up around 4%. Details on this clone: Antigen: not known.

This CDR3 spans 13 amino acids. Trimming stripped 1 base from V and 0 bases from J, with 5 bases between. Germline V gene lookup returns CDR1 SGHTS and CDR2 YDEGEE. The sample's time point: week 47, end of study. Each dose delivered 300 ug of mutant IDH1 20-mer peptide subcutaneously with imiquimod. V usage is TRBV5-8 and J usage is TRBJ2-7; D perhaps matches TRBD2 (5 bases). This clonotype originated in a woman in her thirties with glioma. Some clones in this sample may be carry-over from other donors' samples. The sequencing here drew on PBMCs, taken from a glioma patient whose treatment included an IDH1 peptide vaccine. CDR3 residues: CASSLRGSYEQYF. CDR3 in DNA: TGTGCCAGCAGCTTGCGGGGCTCCTACGAGCAGTACTTC.